These 25 T cell receptor beta chains came from one sample sequenced in a study of CD8+CD57+ T cells in acquired aplastic anemia. Selection for sequencing was limited to patients who had shown CD8+CD57+ cell expansion by flow cytometry. The study profiled TCR beta VDJ and CDR3 using genomic DNA as template. From the reads, TCRdb called clonotypes with MiXCR, one entry per CDR3 protein. Among under 350,000 distinct CDR3 sequences, around three fifths were seen once, and the ten largest hold around 1.3%. The sample taken for sequencing was sorted CD4+, CD8+, or CD8+CD57+ T cells (not recorded which) from PBMCs. The receptor source for this set is a human donor with aplastic anemia.

The rearrangement joins TRBV2 to TRBJ2-7; D uncertain. The ends were cut back, 5 bases at V and 6 bases at J, with 11 bases in the middle. The CDR3 sequence is 12 residues long. CDR1 is SNHLY and CDR2 is FYNNEI in the germline V gene. The CDR3, as DNA: TGTGCCAGCAGTATACGACAAGCCGAGCAGTACTTC. Protein: CASSIRQAEQYF.

This clonotype appeared a single time. V is TRBV29-1 and J is TRBJ1-1, with no clear D. Germline CDR1 is SQVTM and CDR2 is ANQGSEA. V was pared by 2 bases and J by 0 bases, with 13 bases between. There are 15 residues in the CDR3. As DNA, the CDR3 is TGCAGCGTTGAACAGACACAAAGGATGAACACTGAAGCTTTCTTT. The encoded protein is CSVEQTQRMNTEAFF.

This sequence joins TRBV5-1 and TRBJ2-7; TRBD2 matches 9 bases. The trim removed 6 bases at V and 7 bases at J, leaving 20 bases unmatched. CDR1 SGHRS and CDR2 YFSETQ come from the germline V gene. CDR3 size: 17 residues. CDR3 amino acids: CASTPGAGGPGIREQYF. CDR3 nucleotides: TGCGCCAGCACCCCCGGGGCGGGAGGGCCCGGAATCCGGGAGCAGTACTTC.

This rearrangement joins TRBV4-2 to TRBJ1-1, with a possible D match to TRBD1 (5 bases). Deletions cut 0 bases from V and 1 base from J, with 12 bases between. The V gene's germline CDR1 is LGHNA and CDR2 YNFKEQ. The CDR3 extends over 16 amino acids. The CDR3, as DNA: TGTGCCAGCAGCCAAGAAGCCGCGACAGCGAACACTGAAGCTTTCTTT. Translated, it gives CASSQEAATANTEAFF.

This chain connects TRBV4-2 to TRBJ2-7; no clear D. Germline CDR1 and CDR2: LGHNA and YNFKEQ. This CDR3 contains 14 residues. V dropped 1 base and J dropped 0 bases, with 7 bases sitting between them. The CDR3 nucleotides are TGTGCCAGCAGCCAAGTCACACGCTCCTACGAGCAGTACTTC. Protein product: CASSQVTRSYEQYF.

The chain uses TRBV9 and TRBJ2-2; TRBD2 matches 11 bases. The CDR3 runs to 17 residues. J lost 7 bases, V lost 0 bases, and 8 bases had no gene match. CDR1 and CDR2 from the germline V gene are SGDLS and YYNGEE. In DNA form, the CDR3 reads TGTGCCAGCAGCGTAGCTAGCGGGAGGACTTTCAGCGGGGAGCTGTTTTTT. Its translation is CASSVASGRTFSGELFF. Full variable domain (missing parts from reference TRBV9 and TRBJ2-2): DSGVTQTPKHLITATGQRVTLRCSPRSGDLSVYWYQQSLDQGLQFLIQYYNGEERAKGNILERFSAQQFPDLHSELNLSSLELGDSALYFCASSVASGRTFSGELFFGEGSRLTVL.

The table lists this clonotype with many counts. The chain couples TRBV2 to TRBJ1-1; unclear D gene. CDR1 SNHLY and CDR2 FYNNEI come from the germline V gene. This CDR3 is 13 amino acids long. V was trimmed by 6 bases and J by 8 bases, leaving 16 bases between them. CDR3 nucleotides: TGTGCCAGCAGGGGGTGGGAGCAGTTGGAAGCTTTCTTT. Translated, it gives CASRGWEQLEAFF.

V is TRBV7-9 and J is TRBJ2-3; D is perhaps TRBD2 (5 bases). The CDR3 loop spans 17 amino acids. The V end was cut by 1 base, the J end by 1 base, with 15 bases between. CDR1 is SEHNR and CDR2 is FQNEAQ in the germline V gene (reference sequence). This CDR3 is CASSLGTPLRRTDTQYF. In nucleotides, the CDR3 is TGTGCCAGCAGCTTAGGGACTCCATTACGGCGCACAGATACGCAGTATTTT.

As regards this clonotype: No conserved phenylalanine or tryptophan ends this CDR3, so it is likely a read error. The J gene is TRBJ2-7, the V gene TRBV12-3 or TRBV12-4, with 12 positions matching TRBD2. CDR3 length equals 13 residues. J lost 4 bases, V lost 6 bases, and 1 base had no gene match. CDR3 sequence: CASRTSGSYEQYS. CDR3 nucleotide sequence: TGTGCCAGCAGGACTAGCGGGAGTTACGAGCAGTACTCC.

The chain combines TRBV10-3 with TRBJ1-1; maybe TRBD1 (5 bases). Germline V gene data show CDR1 as ENHRY and CDR2 as SYGVKD. This CDR3 has 13 amino acids. Trimming removed 6 bases from V and 5 bases from J, with 13 bases in between. The DNA for the CDR3 is TGTGCCATCAGCACCAGGGAGGGAACTGAAGCTTTCTTT. It encodes CAISTREGTEAFF.

The chain carries TRBV7-9 and TRBJ2-2; D remains unclear. This CDR3 has 12 amino acids. Germline assignment: CDR1 SEHNR and CDR2 FQNEAQ (reference sequence). The CDR3 loop reads CTGSQNTGELFF. The CDR3 DNA is TGTACGGGCTCCCAGAACACCGGGGAGCTGTTTTTT.

In its sample, this clonotype was seen many times. One end of the junction is discordant with germline, which a read error may explain. The J gene is TRBJ2-1, the V gene TRBV5-1; 12 nucleotides align to TRBD2. The CDR3 covers 16 residues. Germline V gene data show CDR1 as SGHRS and CDR2 as YFSETQ. The CDR3 region is CASGFTGLAGRNEQFF. Here the CDR3 DNA reads TGCGCCAGCGGCTTTACTGGACTAGCGGGAAGGAATGAGCAGTTCTTC.

The rearrangement uses TRBV9 and TRBJ2-3; 13 bases match TRBD2. There are 16 residues in the CDR3. The germline gives CDR1 SGDLS, CDR2 YYNGEE. V trimming: 2 bases; J trimming: 6 bases; junction bases outside the gene matches: 6. In nucleotides, the CDR3 is TGTGCCAGCAGCGTTGGGACTAGCGGGGCCCGGGATACGCAGTATTTT. It specifies CASSVGTSGARDTQYF.

Turning to this clonotype: Germline is not matched at one junction end, which may reflect a read error. The rearrangement links TRBV7-8 to TRBJ2-7; no clear D. Germline V gene sequence: CDR1 SGHVS, CDR2 FQNEAQ. The CDR3 consists of 11 residues. CDR3 nucleotide sequence: TGTGCCAGCAGCCCAAGCTACGAGCAGCACTTC. It specifies CASSPSYEQHF.

This clonotype has a handful of counts. The chain links TRBV7-9 to TRBJ2-7; 8 nucleotides match TRBD1. Germline CDR1 is SEHNR and CDR2 is FQNEAQ (reference sequence). Trimming at V came to 0 bases and at J to 6 bases, leaving 7 bases not matched to a gene. This CDR3 is built from 15 residues. The CDR3, as DNA: TGTGCCAGCAGCTTAGCATCCCAGGGGGCGTTCGAGCAGTACTTC. Translating it yields CASSLASQGAFEQYF.

The table lists this clonotype with a few counts. The chain is built from TRBV20-1 and TRBJ2-4; D is undetermined. The CDR3 totals 11 residues. The germline V and J ends were trimmed by 2 bases and 9 bases, with 8 bases remaining between them. Germline V CDR1 and CDR2: DFQATT, SNEGSKA (reference sequence). CDR3 nucleotides: TGCAGTGCTAGACCCCTTTCCATTCAGTACTTC. Amino acids: CSARPLSIQYF.

V is TRBV6-1 and J is TRBJ1-2, with 9 nucleotides matching TRBD1. After removal of 6 bases from V and 12 bases from J, the junction contained 5 bases not matched to a gene. CDR1 is MNHNS and CDR2 is SASEGT in the germline V gene. The CDR3 is made up of 11 amino acids. The CDR3 nucleotides read TGTGCCAGCAGCGAGGACAGGGGAAACACCTTC. This codes for CASSEDRGNTF.

This clonotype was counted ten times or more. The V gene is TRBV5-1, the J gene TRBJ2-7; maybe TRBD1 (6 bases). This CDR3 region has 15 residues. Germline loops: CDR1 SGHRS, CDR2 YFSETQ. Trimming removed 4 bases at V and 4 bases at J, with 18 bases between. The CDR3 sequence: CASSPVAGTSYEQYF. CDR3 in DNA: TGCGCCAGCAGCCCTGTCGCAGGGACATCTTACGAGCAGTACTTC.

This clonotype was counted ten times or more. This chain uses TRBV6-1 with TRBJ1-5; D ambiguous. Looked up from germline, CDR1 is MNHNS and CDR2 is SASEGT. With 4 bases removed from V and 3 bases from J, the gap between germline ends came to 10 bases. CDR3 length: 14 residues. CDR3 sequence reads: CASSGPDLNQPQHF. Here the CDR3 DNA reads TGTGCCAGCAGTGGACCGGACCTCAATCAGCCCCAGCATTTT.

J is TRBJ2-7 and V is TRBV4-3, with D possibly matching TRBD2 (6 bases). V was shortened by 3 bases and J by 2 bases, with 14 bases between the two germline ends. Germline assignment: CDR1 LGHNA and CDR2 YSLEER. There are 15 residues in the CDR3. CDR3 sequence (DNA): TGCGCCAGCAGCCATACCGGGACTCGAGCCTACGAGCAGTACTTC. Translated: CASSHTGTRAYEQYF.

This chain uses TRBV24-1 with TRBJ2-7; D might be TRBD1 (5 bases). The CDR3 totals 13 residues. The V gene lost 4 bases and the J gene lost 9 bases, with 15 bases spanning the gap. CDR1 KGHDR and CDR2 SFDVKD come from the germline V gene. The DNA for the CDR3 is TGTGCCACCAGTGACCTAAGGGGCTTTGGGCAGTACTTC. Translated: CATSDLRGFGQYF.

The J gene is TRBJ2-3, the V gene TRBV25-1; the D is unclear. The CDR3 spans 15 residues. Germline loops: CDR1 MGHDK, CDR2 SYGVNS. The V gene lost 3 bases and the J gene lost 2 bases, with 12 bases spanning the gap. CDR3 in amino acids: CASSDASFITDTQYF. DNA of the CDR3: TGTGCCAGCAGTGACGCCTCCTTTATCACAGATACGCAGTATTTT.

The chain recombines TRBV2 with TRBJ2-7, with 8 bases that match TRBD1. This CDR3 is 12 amino acids long. Per the germline V gene, CDR1 is SNHLY and CDR2 is FYNNEI. V was clipped by 6 bases and J by 5 bases; unmatched bases: 3. In nucleotides, the CDR3 is TGTGCCAGCAGACAGGGACAGGACGAGCAGTACTTC. It is translated as CASRQGQDEQYF.

The CDR3 DNA follows: TGTGCCACCTCGGGGGTTAGCTCTGGAAACACCATATATTTT. Translated: CATSGVSSGNTIYF. The rearrangement joins TRBV15 to TRBJ1-3; tentatively, D is TRBD1 (5 bases). In germline, CDR1 is LNHNV, CDR2 YYDKDF (reference sequence). The CDR3 runs 14 residues. The V gene lost 8 bases and the J gene lost 0 bases, with 11 bases spanning the gap.

Note on this clonotype: A read error may produce the germline difference seen at one junction end. The chain carries TRBV5-8 and TRBJ2-7; weak D call: TRBD1 (5 bases). This CDR3 contains 16 residues. Germline CDR1 is SGHTS and CDR2 is YDEGEE. CDR3 in amino acids: CASSPAGRETTYELYF. In DNA form, the CDR3 reads TGTGCCAGCAGCCCAGCCGGCAGGGAAACTACCTACGAGCTGTACTTC.